Listed below are T cell receptor beta chains from one sample, sequenced in a study of cytomegalovirus exposure and HLA in healthy donors. Here immunoSEQ multiplex PCR was the method, and the copy in TCRdb shows in-frame clones only, minus some. The sample carries 100,000 or so clones, less than 80% recorded once. The source material was PBMCs. The receptors originated from a man younger than 45 in good health and CMV-seropositive. CDR3s include the opening cysteine and the closing phenylalanine or tryptophan. D genes are given only for firm matches. Clone sizes are given selectively: once, few, many, or a class where the clone is expanded.

J | size | V | D | DNA | CDR3
TRBJ2-3 | NA | TRBV5-4 | TRBD2 | TGTGCCAGCAGCCAGGGACTAGCGGAGAGTACCAATACGCAGTATTTT | CASSQGLAESTNTQYF
TRBJ1-5 | NA | TRBV2 | NA | TGTGCCAGCAGTGAAGTGCGGACTAGCAAGCCCCAGCATTTT | CASSEVRTSKPQHF
TRBJ2-7 | NA | TRBV15 | NA | TGTGCCACCAGCATGGGCAGGTCAAGCTACGAGCAGTACTTC | CATSMGRSSYEQYF
TRBJ2-1 | NA | TRBV13 | NA | TGTGCCAGCAGCTTATCGCGGCACCACTACAATGAGCAGTTCTTC | CASSLSRHHYNEQFF
TRBJ1-1 | few | TRBV6-1 | TRBD1 | TGTGCCAGCAGTGAGAGGGGGCCCACTGAAGCTTTCTTT | CASSERGPTEAFF
TRBJ1-1 | NA | TRBV27 | TRBD1 | TGTGCCAGCAGAACCCCCCCGGGACAGGCGTGCACTGAAGCTTTCTTT | CASRTPPGQACTEAFF
TRBJ1-2 | few | TRBV6-1 | NA | TGTGCCAGCAGTCCTTATAACTATGGCTACACCTTC | CASSPYNYGYTF
TRBJ2-3 | NA | TRBV5-6 | TRBD2 | TGTGCCAGCAGTCAGGCGGGGGCAGATACGCAGTATTTT | CASSQAGADTQYF
TRBJ2-7 | NA | TRBV18 | NA | TGTGCCAGCTCACCAAACAGGAACTACGAGCAGTACTTC | CASSPNRNYEQYF
TRBJ2-3 | few | TRBV29-1 | TRBD2 | TGCAGCGTTTCGGTTAGCGGGGGGGCCGGTACGCAGTATTTT | CSVSVSGGAGTQYF
TRBJ1-2 | NA | TRBV11-2 | NA | TGTGCCAGCGAATCTTTGCGAGGCGTCTATGGCTACACCTTC | CASESLRGVYGYTF
TRBJ1-3 | NA | TRBV18 | NA | TGTGCCAGCTCACCACGGACCCAAACATTTTCCCGGACAGCATCGGACACCATATATTTT | CASSPRTQTFSRTASDTIYF
TRBJ1-1 | NA | TRBV5-6 | TRBD1 | TGTGCCAGCAGTCACAGGGGAACCACTGAAGCTTTCTTT | CASSHRGTTEAFF
TRBJ2-7 | few | TRBV10-3 | NA | TGTGCCATCAGTCTCCGGGACACCTCCGGGGACGAGCAGTACTTC | CAISLRDTSGDEQYF
TRBJ1-1 | few | TRBV27 | TRBD1 | TGTGCCAGCAGGTCAGGGGGCTACTTCACTGAAGCTTTCTTT | CASRSGGYFTEAFF
TRBJ2-7 | NA | TRBV11-3 | NA | TGTGCCAGCAGCTCCCTGTACGAGCAGTACTTC | CASSSLYEQYF
TRBJ1-1 | once | TRBV19 | NA | TGTGCCAGTAGTATAGGGGAGCGGGCTTTCTTT | CASSIGERAFF
TRBJ1-1 | NA | TRBV7-9 | NA | TGTGCCAGCAGCTCCGTGAACACTGAAGCTTTCTTT | CASSSVNTEAFF
TRBJ2-1 | NA | TRBV10-3 | TRBD2 | TGTGCCATCAGTGAGTCGGTAGCGGGCGTTTTCGGGCAGTTCTTC | CAISESVAGVFGQFF
TRBJ1-3 | NA | TRBV9 | NA | TGTGCCAGCAGCGTAGGACAGACCTCTGGAAACACCATATATTTT | CASSVGQTSGNTIYF
TRBJ1-1 | medium-sized | TRBV5-4 | NA | TGTGCCAGCAGCGCGTGGGGGGGCTGGGACACTGAAGCTTTCTTT | CASSAWGGWDTEAFF
TRBJ2-1 | few | TRBV19 | NA | TGTGCCAGTAGTATAGGGGGCCCCCCGGGTGCCGATGAGCAGTTCTTC | CASSIGGPPGADEQFF
TRBJ2-3 | NA | TRBV13 | TRBD2 | TGTGCCAGCAGCCCCGGGGGTAGCGGGGGGGCCGCAGATACGCAGTATTTT | CASSPGGSGGAADTQYF
TRBJ2-7 | NA | TRBV18 | TRBD1 | TGTGCCAGCTCGCGCGCTGGACAGGGGGCGTTCGAGCAGTACTTC | CASSRAGQGAFEQYF
TRBJ1-2 | NA | TRBV29-1 | NA | TGCAGCGTTGAAGATCAATCTCCCGAGGCAAACTATGGCTACACCTTC | CSVEDQSPEANYGYTF
TRBJ1-3 | NA | TRBV14 | TRBD1 | TGTGCCAGCAGCCAGGACCGGGACAGGGGTGGAAACACCATATATTTT | CASSQDRDRGGNTIYF
TRBJ1-2 | NA | TRBV27 | TRBD1 | TGTGCCAGCAGTTTGGGGACAGGGAGGCTCGGCTACACCTTC | CASSLGTGRLGYTF
TRBJ2-5 | NA | TRBV9 | NA | TGTGCCAGCAGCGTAGTTACGGGGGGCCGTGGAGAGACCCAGTACTTC | CASSVVTGGRGETQYF
TRBJ2-1 | NA | TRBV7-2 | TRBD2 | TGTGCCAGCAGTACAACTAGCGGAGACTACAATGAGCAGTTCTTC | CASSTTSGDYNEQFF
TRBJ1-1 | NA | TRBV10-2 | NA | TGCGCCAGCAGTCTCGGGGGACCTAACACTGAAGCTTTCTTT | CASSLGGPNTEAFF
TRBJ1-2 | NA | TRBV7-2 | NA | TGTGCCAGCAGCTTATATATGGGCTACACCTTC | CASSLYMGYTF
TRBJ2-5 | NA | TRBV5-1 | TRBD2 | TGCGCCAGCAGCCCAACTAGCGGACCCCTCCAAGAGACCCAGTACTTC | CASSPTSGPLQETQYF
TRBJ2-3 | NA | TRBV4-1 | TRBD2 | TGCGCCAGCAGCCAACGACTAGCGGGGGCCTTACCTCAAAGCACAGATACGCAGTATTTT | CASSQRLAGALPQSTDTQYF
TRBJ1-2 | NA | TRBV23-1 | NA | TGCGCACCCCTTTGGCTGAATAACTATGGCTACACCTTC | CAPLWLNNYGYTF
TRBJ2-7 | once | TRBV7-2 | NA | TGTGCCAGCAGCCGACCGGGACTGCCTGAAGTGAACGAGCAGTACTTC | CASSRPGLPEVNEQYF
TRBJ1-3 | few | TRBV2 | NA | TGTGCCAGCACGAACTGGGGCACCTCTGGAAACACCATATATTTT | CASTNWGTSGNTIYF
TRBJ1-3 | NA | TRBV7-6 | NA | TGTGCCAGCAGCCCACAGAAGGCTGGAAACACCATATATTTT | CASSPQKAGNTIYF
TRBJ2-7 | NA | TRBV6-1 | NA | TGTGCCAGCAGTGAACATCCGGGATTTTCCTACAAGCAGTACTTC | CASSEHPGFSYKQYF
TRBJ1-6 | NA | TRBV15 | TRBD1 | TGTGCCACCAGCGGCGACAGGGGTATTAGTTCACCCCTCCACTTT | CATSGDRGISSPLHF
TRBJ1-1 | NA | TRBV16 | NA | TGTGCCAGCAGCCAAGACAGGTATTACACTGAAGCTTTCTTT | CASSQDRYYTEAFF
TRBJ2-1 | NA | TRBV7-3 | NA | TGTGCCAGCAGCTTAATGAGGGGGGAGCAGTTCTTC | CASSLMRGEQFF
TRBJ1-1 | many | TRBV7-9 | TRBD1 | TGTGCCAGCAGGGAGGTTCAGGGGGTTCCTGAAGCTTTCTTT | CASREVQGVPEAFF
TRBJ1-2 | NA | TRBV9 | TRBD1 | TGTGCCAGCAGCGTCATGACAGGGAACTATGGCTACACCTTC | CASSVMTGNYGYTF
TRBJ2-7 | NA | TRBV15 | NA | TGTGCCACCAGCAGAGGGGGAGCTACCTACGAGCAGTACTTC | CATSRGGATYEQYF
TRBJ2-3 | NA | TRBV7-9 | NA | TGTGCCAGCAGCCCGGTGGGGAGAACAGATACGCAGTATTTT | CASSPVGRTDTQYF
TRBJ2-3 | NA | TRBV6-1 | TRBD2 | TGTGCCAGCAGTCAAGCGGGGGGACTCAGCACAGATACGCAGTATTTT | CASSQAGGLSTDTQYF
TRBJ2-7 | NA | TRBV11-3 | NA | TGTGCCAGCAGATCGACAGACTACGAGCAGTACTTC | CASRSTDYEQYF
TRBJ2-7 | NA | TRBV19 | NA | TGTGCCAGTAGTATGGGCTCCGGCTCGCCTTACTACGAGCAGTACTTC | CASSMGSGSPYYEQYF
TRBJ1-1 | NA | TRBV5-1 | NA | TGCGCCAGCTCAAGACAGCCATTGAACACTGAAGCTTTCTTT | CASSRQPLNTEAFF
TRBJ1-2 | few | TRBV6-5 | NA | TGTGCCAGCAGTTACTCGGTAGTCAACTATGGCTACACCTTC | CASSYSVVNYGYTF
TRBJ1-4 | NA | TRBV29-1 | NA | TGCAGCGTTGCCAGGGGAACTAATGAAAAACTGTTTTTT | CSVARGTNEKLFF
TRBJ2-3 | few | TRBV6-1 | TRBD1 | TGTGCCAGCAGTGCCTTGACAGGGGGCGCAGATACGCAGTATTTT | CASSALTGGADTQYF
TRBJ2-1 | NA | TRBV5-4 | TRBD2 | TGTGCCAGCAGCTCCCCTACTAGCGGGGGTTACAATGAGCAGTTCTTC | CASSSPTSGGYNEQFF
TRBJ2-3 | NA | TRBV5-4 | NA | TGTGCCAGCAGCTCTAATTTGTTTAGCACAGATACGCAGTATTTT | CASSSNLFSTDTQYF
TRBJ2-2 | NA | TRBV5-1 | NA | TGCGCCAGCAGCTTGGTTCAAACTGCGAACACCGGGGAGCTGTTTTTT | CASSLVQTANTGELFF